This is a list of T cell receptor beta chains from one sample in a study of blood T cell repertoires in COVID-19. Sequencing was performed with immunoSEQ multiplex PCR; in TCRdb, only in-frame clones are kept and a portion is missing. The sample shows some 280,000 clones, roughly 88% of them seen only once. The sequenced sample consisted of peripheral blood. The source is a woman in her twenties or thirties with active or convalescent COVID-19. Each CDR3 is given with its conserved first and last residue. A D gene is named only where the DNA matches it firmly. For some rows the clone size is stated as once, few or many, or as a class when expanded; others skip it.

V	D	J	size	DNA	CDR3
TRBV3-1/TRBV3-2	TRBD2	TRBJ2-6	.	TGTGCCAGCGGGGGGGCTGGGGCCAACGTCCTGACTTTC	CASGGAGANVLTF
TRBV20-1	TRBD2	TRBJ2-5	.	TGCAGTGCTAGTAAGCGGGGGGGCCTAAAGACCCAGTACTTC	CSASKRGGLKTQYF
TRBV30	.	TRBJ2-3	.	TGTGCCTGGGGTAAAAGCCCAGATACGCAGTATTTT	CAWGKSPDTQYF
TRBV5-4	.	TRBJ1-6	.	TGTGCCACCGCTCCCGGGACATATAATTCACCCCTCCACTTT	CATAPGTYNSPLHF
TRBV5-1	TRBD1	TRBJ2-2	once	TGCGCCAGCAGCCTGGCACAGGGGGCCACCGGGGAGCTGTTTTTT	CASSLAQGATGELFF
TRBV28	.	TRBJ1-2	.	TGTGCCAGCAGCCCCCAACAGGGTTGGATAAGTGGCTACACCTTC	CASSPQQGWISGYTF
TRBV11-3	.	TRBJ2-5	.	TGTGCCAGCAGCCCCGGTCTGGGGCTGGGCCAAGAGACCCAGTACTTC	CASSPGLGLGQETQYF
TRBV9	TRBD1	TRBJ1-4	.	TGTGCCAGCAGCTCGCCGCAGGGGGGAAATGAAAAACTGTTTTTT	CASSSPQGGNEKLFF
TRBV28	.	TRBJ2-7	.	TGTGCCAGCAGTCCTCCAGGGATACACTACTACGAGCAGTACTTC	CASSPPGIHYYEQYF
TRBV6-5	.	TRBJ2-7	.	TGTGCCAGCAGTTCCCCCGGAACTAGTCTTTTCGAGCAGTACTTC	CASSSPGTSLFEQYF
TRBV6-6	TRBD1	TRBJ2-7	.	TGTGCCAGCAGCATGCAAATGACAGGGGGCGGGAACGAGCAGTACTTC	CASSMQMTGGGNEQYF
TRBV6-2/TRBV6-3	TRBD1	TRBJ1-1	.	TGTGCCAGCAGTCCGATTACCGGGACAGGGGTTCGCACTGAAGCTTTCTTT	CASSPITGTGVRTEAFF
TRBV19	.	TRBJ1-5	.	TGTGCCAGCCCCAGGGGATTTAGCAATCAGCCCCAGCATTTT	CASPRGFSNQPQHF
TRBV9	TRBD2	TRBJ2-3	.	TGTGCCAGCAACCGGGGGGGATTTAGGAGCACAGATACGCAGTATTTT	CASNRGGFRSTDTQYF
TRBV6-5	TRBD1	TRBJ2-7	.	TGTGCCAGCAGTATACAGGGGGCTATGGCCTACGAGCAGTACTTC	CASSIQGAMAYEQYF
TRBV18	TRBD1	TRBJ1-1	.	TGTGCCAGCTCACCATCGCAAAACCCTCCGACAGGGACGAACACTGAAGCTTTCTTT	CASSPSQNPPTGTNTEAFF
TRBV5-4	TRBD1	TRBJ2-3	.	TGTGCCAGCAGCCTCGACAGGGGCAATGCAGATACGCAGTATTTT	CASSLDRGNADTQYF
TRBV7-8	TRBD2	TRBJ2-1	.	TGTGCCAGCAGCCAGCCACTAGCGGGGGTGGTTGAGCAGTTCTTC	CASSQPLAGVVEQFF
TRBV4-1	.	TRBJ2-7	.	TGCGCCAGCAGCCAAGGGGGGCCTGGATACGAGCAGTACTTC	CASSQGGPGYEQYF
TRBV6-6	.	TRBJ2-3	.	TGTGCCAGCACCCCCCGGGGGGCCCCAGATACGCAGTATTTT	CASTPRGAPDTQYF
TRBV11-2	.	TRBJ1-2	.	TGTGCCAGCACCCCATTTGGGGGGGCCCTCAACTATGGCTACACCTTC	CASTPFGGALNYGYTF
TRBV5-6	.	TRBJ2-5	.	TGTGCCAGCAGCTTGAGAGCGGAGACCCAGTACTTC	CASSLRAETQYF
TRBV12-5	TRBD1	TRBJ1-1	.	TGTGCTAGTGGCCCGGGACAGGGAACCAACACTGAAGCTTTCTTT	CASGPGQGTNTEAFF
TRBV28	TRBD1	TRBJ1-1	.	TGTGCCAGCAGTTCTACAGGGGAGGCAACTGAAGCTTTCTTT	CASSSTGEATEAFF
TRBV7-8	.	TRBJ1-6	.	TGTGCCAGCAGCTTAAAGGCCAGGGGCGAGGGTAATTCACCCCTCCACTTT	CASSLKARGEGNSPLHF
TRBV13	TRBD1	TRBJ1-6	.	TGTGCCAGCAGCTTCCGGGACAGTCCATCACCCCTCCACTTT	CASSFRDSPSPLHF
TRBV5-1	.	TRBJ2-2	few	TGCGCCAGCAGCTTCCGACTAGGACAGGCGAACACCGGGGAGCTGTTTTTT	CASSFRLGQANTGELFF
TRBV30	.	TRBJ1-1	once	TGTGCCCGTAACCCAGGGCTATCGAACACTGAAGCTTTCTTT	CARNPGLSNTEAFF
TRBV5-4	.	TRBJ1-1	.	TGTGCCAGCACCAAGGAACAGGGTAGCACTGAAGCTTTCTTT	CASTKEQGSTEAFF
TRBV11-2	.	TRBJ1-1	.	TGTGCCAGCAGATCTGCCCCCTTCCTAGGAGCTTTCTTT	CASRSAPFLGAFF
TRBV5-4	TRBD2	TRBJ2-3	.	TGTGCCAGCAGCCGCTGGGGCGGGGAGGGAGATACGCAGTATTTT	CASSRWGGEGDTQYF
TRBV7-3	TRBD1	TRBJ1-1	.	TGTGCCAGCAGCTCCTTCCCCGGGACAGGGATGAACACTGAAGCTTTCTTT	CASSSFPGTGMNTEAFF
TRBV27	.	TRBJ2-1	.	TGTGCCAGCAGTTTAATAAGGAGGTCGGGGTACAATGAGCAGTTCTTC	CASSLIRRSGYNEQFF
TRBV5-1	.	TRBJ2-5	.	TGCGCCAGCAGCTTGGACAGTGGGCAAGAGACCCAGTACTTC	CASSLDSGQETQYF
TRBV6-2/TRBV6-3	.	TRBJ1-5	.	TGTGCCAGCAGTTTTTCGTACAATCAGCCCCAGCATTTT	CASSFSYNQPQHF
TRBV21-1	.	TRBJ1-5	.	TGTGCCAGTCCGACAGGACCAAGCAATCAGCCCCAGCATTTT	CASPTGPSNQPQHF
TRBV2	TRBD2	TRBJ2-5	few	TGTGCCAGCAGTGAGGGGCTAGCGGAAGAGACCCAGTACTTC	CASSEGLAEETQYF
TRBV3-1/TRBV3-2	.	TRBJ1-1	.	TGTGCCAGCAGCCTAAGGCGGGAAACTGAAGCTTTCTTT	CASSLRRETEAFF
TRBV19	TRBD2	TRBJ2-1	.	TGTGCCAGTAATGGGGGGACTAGACTGTCCTACAATGAGCAGTTCTTC	CASNGGTRLSYNEQFF
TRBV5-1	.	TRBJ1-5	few	TGCGCCAGCAGCTTGGGCGGAGGGGCGCAGCCCCAGCATTTT	CASSLGGGAQPQHF
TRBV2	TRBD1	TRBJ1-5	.	TGTGCCAGCAGTGCTGACAGGGGGTTTAATCAGCCCCAGCATTTT	CASSADRGFNQPQHF
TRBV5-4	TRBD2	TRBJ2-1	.	TGTGCCAGCAGCCTCGGCACTAGCGGATACAATGAGCAGTTCTTC	CASSLGTSGYNEQFF
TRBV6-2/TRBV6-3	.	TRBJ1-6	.	TGTGCCAGCAGCCAACGCGTAACTACGGGTTCACCCCTCCACTTT	CASSQRVTTGSPLHF
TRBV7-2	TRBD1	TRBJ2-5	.	TGTGCCAGCAGCTTAGTGTGGGGACAGCGAGAGACCCAGTACTTC	CASSLVWGQRETQYF
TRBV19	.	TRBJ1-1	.	TGTGCCAGTAGTATAAGGGGATGGGCCCAGAGCACTGAAGCTTTCTTT	CASSIRGWAQSTEAFF
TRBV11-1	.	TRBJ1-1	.	TGTGCCAGCAGCTCAAACCAGGGAAGAGACACTGAAGCTTTCTTT	CASSSNQGRDTEAFF
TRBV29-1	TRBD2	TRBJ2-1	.	TGCAGCGGAACTCTAGGGGCGGGGGTAAGAAATGAGCAGTTCTTC	CSGTLGAGVRNEQFF
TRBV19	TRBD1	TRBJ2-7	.	TGTGCCAGTAGTCCCTGGGACAGGGGAACCGAGCAGTACTTC	CASSPWDRGTEQYF
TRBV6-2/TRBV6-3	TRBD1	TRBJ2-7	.	TGTGCCAGCAGCCACCTCGGACAGGGCTACGAGCAGTACTTC	CASSHLGQGYEQYF
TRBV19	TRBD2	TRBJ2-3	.	TGTGCCAGTAGCCCTAGCGGTTTCACAGATACGCAGTATTTT	CASSPSGFTDTQYF
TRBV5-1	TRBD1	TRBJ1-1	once	TGCGCCAGCAGCTTCCGACAGGGGGGCATGAACACTGAAGCTTTCTTT	CASSFRQGGMNTEAFF
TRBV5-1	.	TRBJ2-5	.	TGCGCCAGCAGCTTGGGCACGGGTTCCATCGAAGAGACCCAGTACTTC	CASSLGTGSIEETQYF
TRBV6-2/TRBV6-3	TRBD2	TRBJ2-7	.	TGTGCCAGCAGCCCCCTGGGCGGGGGGGCCTACGAGCAGTACTTC	CASSPLGGGAYEQYF
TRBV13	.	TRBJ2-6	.	TGTGCCAGCAGCAGGGGGGGCGGGGCCAACGTCCTGACTTTC	CASSRGGGANVLTF
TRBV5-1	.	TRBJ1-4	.	TGCGCCAGCAGCCCCGCCGGAGGGAAACTGTTTTTT	CASSPAGGKLFF